This T cell receptor (beta chain) was sequenced during a study of CD8 T cells in ankylosing spondylitis. The V end lost 5 bases, the J end lost 7 bases, and 16 bases lay between the germline ends. This CDR3 has 13 residues. CDR1 and CDR2 from the germline V gene are SQVTM and ANQGSEA. With molecular barcodes, quantitative 5'-RACE was used to make the TCR beta libraries. TCRdb processed the 5' RACE reads anew with MiXCR; each CDR3 protein has one entry. This repertoire shows about 160,000 distinct CDR3 sequences, around 17% found once; its top ten account for approximately 8%. The clonotype originates from a male donor with ankylosing spondylitis or in good health (not recorded which). The sequenced material came from blood, either unsorted or a sorted T cell fraction (not recorded which). This sequence joins TRBV29-1 and TRBJ2-3; D may be TRBD1 or TRBD2 (5 bases each). The CDR3 DNA reads as TGCAGCGTTCCCGGGGCTCCCCAGAATACGCAGTATTTT. Protein sequence: CSVPGAPQNTQYF.